These 17 T cell receptor beta chains were all obtained from the same sample, sequenced in a study of OX40 agonist ivuxolimab in advanced cancers. Clones were sequenced by immunoSEQ multiplex PCR, and TCRdb holds only the in-frame ones, with some missing. The sample lists fewer than 200,000 clones; 94% were seen once. Material: CD4+ or CD8+ T cells sorted from blood, obtained in a trial of the OX40 agonist ivuxolimab. The receptors stem from an adult with an advanced solid tumor such as melanoma, head and neck, liver or kidney cancer.

V and J are TRBV29-1 and TRBJ1-5, with D unclear. This CDR3 region has 13 residues. Germline lookup yields CDR1 SQVTM and CDR2 ANQGSEA. V dropped 5 bases and J dropped 3 bases, with 11 bases sitting between them. The CDR3, as DNA: TGCAGCGTTTGTTTCAGTCCCAATCAGCCCCAGCATTTT. Residues: CSVCFSPNQPQHF.

This chain connects TRBV29-1 to TRBJ1-1; D might be TRBD1 (6 bases). Germline CDR1 is SQVTM and CDR2 is ANQGSEA. V lost 8 bases, J lost 4 bases, and 11 bases lay in between. The CDR3 spans 11 residues. This CDR3 reads CSTGQITEAFF. CDR3 nucleotides: TGCAGCACCGGACAGATCACTGAAGCTTTCTTT.

The J gene is TRBJ2-3, the V gene TRBV30; 7 nucleotides agree with TRBD1. Trimming removed 5 bases from V and 2 bases from J; junction bases left unmatched: 7. CDR3 length: 14 residues. The germline gives CDR1 GTSNPN, CDR2 SVGIG (reference sequence). CDR3 amino acids: CAWRQGGPTDTQYF. In DNA form, the CDR3 reads TGTGCCTGGCGACAGGGTGGCCCCACAGATACGCAGTATTTT.

Regarding this clone: Other DNA sequences within the sample encode an identical CDR3. The rearrangement uses TRBV7-2 and TRBJ2-3, with no clear D. This CDR3 is built from 12 residues. The ends were cut back, 2 bases at V and 0 bases at J, with 0 bases in the middle. Germline V gene sequence: CDR1 SGHTA, CDR2 FQGNSA. This CDR3 reads CASSLSTDTQYF. CDR3 DNA sequence: TGTGCCAGCAGCTTAAGCACAGATACGCAGTATTTT.

This chain joins TRBV19 and TRBJ2-3; D gene uncertain. Germline V CDR1 and CDR2: LNHDA, SQIVND (reference sequence). The CDR3 sequence is 14 residues long. V was shortened by 4 bases and J by 3 bases, with 11 bases between the two germline ends. In DNA, the CDR3 is TGTGCCAGTAGTAAACGTTCCGGGACAGATACGCAGTATTTT. Residues: CASSKRSGTDTQYF.

The rearrangement joins TRBV20-1 to TRBJ1-2; D may be TRBD1 (5 bases). CDR3 size: 10 residues. V was clipped by 7 bases and J by 8 bases, with 11 bases between them. Per the germline V gene, CDR1 is DFQATT and CDR2 is SNEGSKA (reference sequence). The CDR3 region is CSGEGMGYTF. In DNA, the CDR3 is TGCAGTGGAGAGGGGATGGGCTACACCTTC.

The chain recombines TRBV10-3 with TRBJ1-6; D might be TRBD1 (5 bases). Trimming took 6 bases from V and 9 from J, leaving 12 bases between them. From germline, CDR1 is ENHRY and CDR2 SYGVKD. CDR3 length: 13 residues. CDR3 loop: CAISRESVSPLHF. Written as DNA, the CDR3 is TGTGCCATCAGCAGGGAATCCGTTTCACCCCTCCACTTT.

CDR3 sequence reads: CASRRDRAYEQYF. Here the CDR3 DNA reads TGTGCCAGCAGGCGGGACAGGGCCTACGAGCAGTACTTC. The chain recombines TRBV6-1 with TRBJ2-7, with 9 bases aligning to TRBD1. The CDR3 runs 13 residues. The germline V gene has CDR1 MNHNS and CDR2 SASEGT. Trimming took 6 bases from V and 2 from J; bases not matched to a gene: 2.

The rearrangement uses TRBV9 and TRBJ1-1; D uncertain. V was clipped by 6 bases and J by 8 bases, with 14 bases between them. The CDR3 runs to 12 residues. Looked up from germline, CDR1 is SGDLS and CDR2 is YYNGEE. The CDR3 here is CASTTRETEAFF. The CDR3 coding sequence is TGTGCCAGCACCACCCGGGAAACCGAAGCTTTCTTT.

The V and J genes are TRBV2 and TRBJ1-5, with 8 bases lining up with TRBD1. V was pared by 6 bases and J by 7 bases, with 8 bases of the junction left unmatched. This CDR3 has 14 amino acids. Germline V gene sequence: CDR1 SNHLY, CDR2 FYNNEI. For the CDR3, the DNA is TGTGCCAGCAGGTCCACAGGGGGTCAACAGCCCCAGCATTTT. It specifies CASRSTGGQQPQHF.

This clone was seen just once. The gene calls are TRBV29-1 and TRBJ2-7; 8 nucleotides line up with TRBD2. Germline V CDR1 and CDR2: SQVTM, ANQGSEA. The junction had 8 bases not matched to a gene; V was cut back by 4 bases and J by 6 bases. The CDR3 spans 13 residues. DNA for the CDR3: TGCAGCGTTGCTCGGGGGGGGCTGGGCGAGCAGTACTTC. The encoded protein is CSVARGGLGEQYF.

This sequence joins TRBV14 and TRBJ2-7; TRBD2 agrees at 11 bases. From germline, CDR1 is SGHDN and CDR2 FVKESK. With 5 bases clipped from V and 4 bases from J, the junction kept 7 bases outside the gene matches. The CDR3 has 15 amino acids. DNA for the CDR3: TGTGCCAGCAGCGCGCGGACTAGCGGGTTGTACGAGCAGTACTTC. Its translation: CASSARTSGLYEQYF.

The rearrangement uses TRBV11-2 and TRBJ2-3; D ambiguous. V was pared by 5 bases and J by 7 bases, with 10 bases between. This CDR3 contains 12 residues. Germline lookup yields CDR1 SGHAT and CDR2 FQNNGV. The CDR3 here is CASSPDRNTQYF. In nucleotides, the CDR3 is TGTGCCAGCAGCCCGGACCGCAATACGCAGTATTTT.

In its sample, this clone was seen once. J is TRBJ2-4 and V is TRBV5-4; D not resolved. V gave up 9 bases and J gave up 1 base, with 14 bases separating them. Germline CDR1 SGHNT, CDR2 YYREEE (reference sequence). The CDR3 is 14 amino acids. In nucleotides, the CDR3 is TGTGCCACCGAACCCAAGGGCGCCAAAAACATTCAGTACTTC. Translated, it gives CATEPKGAKNIQYF.

The V call is TRBV7-2, the J call TRBJ1-2, with 7 positions matching TRBD1. CDR1 is SGHTA and CDR2 is FQGNSA in the germline V gene. CDR3 size: 13 residues. V shed 4 bases, J shed 2 bases, and the junction held 1 base outside the gene matches. CDR3 sequence: CASSSGQNYGYTF. For the CDR3, the DNA is TGTGCCAGCAGCTCGGGACAGAACTATGGCTACACCTTC.

This chain connects TRBV5-1 to TRBJ2-7; TRBD2 is a possible D gene (5 bases). The CDR3 contains 12 residues. V was clipped by 1 base and J by 7 bases, with 9 bases between them. Germline CDR1 reads SGHRS; CDR2 reads YFSETQ. The CDR3 here is CASSLMAGEQYF. The CDR3 DNA reads as TGCGCCAGCAGCTTGATGGCGGGTGAGCAGTACTTC.

The gene calls are TRBV18 and TRBJ1-1; no clear D gene. Trimming took 0 bases from V and 6 from J, leaving 11 bases between them. The CDR3 runs 14 residues. Looked up from germline, CDR1 is KGHSH and CDR2 is LQKENI. CDR3: CASSPPGIPPEAFF. In nucleotides, the CDR3 is TGTGCCAGCTCACCACCGGGAATTCCCCCTGAAGCTTTCTTT. Variable domain in full (rest from reference TRBV18 and TRBJ1-1): NAGVMQNPRHLVRRRGQEARLRCSPMKGHSHVYWYRQLPEEGLKFMVYLQKENIIDESGMPKERFSAEFPKEGPSILRIQQVVRGDSAAYFCASSPPGIPPEAFFGQGTRLTVV.